The 8 T cell receptor beta chains presented below share a single source sample, sequenced in a study of T cells in Graves' hyperthyroidism and ophthalmopathy. RNA transcripts provided the source from which TCR beta CDR3 regions were amplified. The primer set for the first-round RT-PCR of the TCR CDR3 was HTBI. TCRdb re-called the multiplex PCR reads through MiXCR, storing one row per CDR3 protein. The sample contains over 300,000 distinct CDR3 sequences, approximately 13% of which appear only once. Sequenced: blood. These receptor sequences come from a woman aged 55-69 years with Graves' hyperthyroidism.

This clonotype was counted ten times or more. The chain uses TRBV3-1 and TRBJ2-7; TRBD2 is a possible D gene (5 bases). Trimming stripped 1 base from V and 6 bases from J, with 13 bases between. The CDR3 consists of 14 residues. Germline CDR1 and CDR2: LGHDT and YNNKEL (reference sequence). The CDR3 spells CASSQVSGFGEQYF. The DNA for the CDR3 is TGTGCCAGCAGCCAAGTTTCGGGGTTTGGCGAGCAGTACTTC.

This clonotype was counted at least ten times. The gene calls are TRBV7-9 and TRBJ1-2; no clear D gene. Trimming removed 0 bases at V and 6 bases at J, with 14 bases between. The germline V gene encodes CDR1 SEHNR and CDR2 FQNEAQ (reference sequence). This CDR3 is built from 15 residues. The CDR3 loop is CASSLARGQFNGYTF. CDR3 sequence (DNA): TGTGCCAGCAGCTTAGCGAGAGGGCAGTTCAATGGCTACACCTTC.

This clonotype was detected ten times or more. The chain links TRBV6-1 to TRBJ2-3; 8 positions match TRBD2. CDR1 and CDR2 (germline): MNHNS, SASEGT. The CDR3 sequence is 16 residues long. The junction had 12 bases not matched to a gene; V was cut back by 6 bases and J by 4 bases. CDR3 DNA: TGTGCCAGCAGGTCCCCAGCGGGAGCCACAGCAGATACGCAGTATTTT. It encodes CASRSPAGATADTQYF.

This clonotype was detected ten times or more. This chain links TRBV19 with TRBJ1-1; D call uncertain. CDR3 length equals 14 residues. V was clipped by 6 bases and J by 1 base, with 12 bases between them. The germline V gene has CDR1 LNHDA and CDR2 SQIVND (reference sequence). The CDR3 nucleotides are TGTGCCAGTAGACCCCCCGGGAAGAACACTGAAGCTTTCTTT. Translated, it gives CASRPPGKNTEAFF.

In this sample, this clonotype turned up many times. The rearrangement joins TRBV30 to TRBJ2-7, with 11 positions matching TRBD2. CDR1 and CDR2 from the germline V gene are GTSNPN and SVGIG (reference sequence). The ends lost 2 bases at V and 5 bases at J; junction bases unmatched: 8. The CDR3 length is 15 residues. The CDR3 nucleotides read TGTGCCTGGAGTTTCGGGACGGGACTAGCGGACGAGCAGTACTTC. Protein: CAWSFGTGLADEQYF.

J is TRBJ2-3 and V is TRBV12-3 or TRBV12-4, with D unclear. The CDR3 contains 14 residues. Trimming took off 2 bases at V and 4 bases at J, with 10 bases between the two ends. CDR3 sequence: CASSLNLGSDTQYF. The CDR3 DNA reads TGTGCCAGCAGTTTAAACCTGGGCTCAGATACGCAGTATTTT.

The genes are TRBV7-2 and TRBJ1-1; D remains unclear. Germline lookup yields CDR1 SGHTA and CDR2 FQGNSA. Between the trimmed V and J ends, which lost 2 bases and 4 bases, there was a span of 14 bases. This CDR3 is built from 15 residues. The CDR3 region is CASSLRPMRSTEAFF. CDR3 nucleotides: TGTGCCAGCAGCTTACGGCCCATGCGGAGCACTGAAGCTTTCTTT.

In its sample, this clonotype was seen many times. This sequence joins TRBV7-9 and TRBJ2-1, with D maybe TRBD2 (6 bases). V lost 5 bases to trimming and J lost 6 bases, with 11 bases between them. Looked up from germline, CDR1 is SEHNR and CDR2 is FQNEAQ (reference sequence). This CDR3 spans 13 amino acids. The CDR3 DNA reads as TGTGCCAGCAGCAAGACTAGAGGCAATGAGCAGTTCTTC. Its translation: CASSKTRGNEQFF.